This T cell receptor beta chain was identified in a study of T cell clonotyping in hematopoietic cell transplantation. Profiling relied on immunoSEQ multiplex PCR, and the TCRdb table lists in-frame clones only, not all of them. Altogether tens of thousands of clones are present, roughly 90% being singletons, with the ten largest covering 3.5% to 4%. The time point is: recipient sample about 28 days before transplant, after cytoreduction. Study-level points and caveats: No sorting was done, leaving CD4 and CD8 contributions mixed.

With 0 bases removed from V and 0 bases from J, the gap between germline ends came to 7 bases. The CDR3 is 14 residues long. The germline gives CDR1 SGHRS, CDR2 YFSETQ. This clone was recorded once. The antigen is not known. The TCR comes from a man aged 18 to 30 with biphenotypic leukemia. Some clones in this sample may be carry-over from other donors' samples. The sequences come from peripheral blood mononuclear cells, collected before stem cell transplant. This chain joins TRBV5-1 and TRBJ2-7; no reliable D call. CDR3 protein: CASSLGVDSYEQYF. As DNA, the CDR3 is TGCGCCAGCAGCTTGGGGGTCGACTCCTACGAGCAGTACTTC.